The 18 T cell receptor beta chains given below trace back to one sample, sequenced in a study of cytomegalovirus exposure and HLA in healthy donors. PCR was performed using 60 Vbeta and 13 Jbeta primers. Generated by immunoSEQ multiplex PCR, the TCRdb table keeps only in-frame clones and is missing some. The sample lists more than 140,000 clones, 75% occurring once. Sample: PBMCs. These receptors came from a man aged 35 to 55 in good health and CMV-seronegative.

The CDR3 protein is CASSLLDRVGTEAFF. CDR3 in DNA: TGTGCCAGCAGCTTACTTGACAGGGTAGGCACTGAAGCTTTCTTT. J is TRBJ1-1 and V is TRBV7-8; 7 bases match TRBD1. V was pared by 2 bases and J by 4 bases, with 7 bases of the junction left unmatched. Per germline, CDR1 SGHVS and CDR2 FQNEAQ. The CDR3 has 15 amino acids. The full variable domain, in which reference TRBV7-8 and TRBJ1-1 provide the parts outside the CDR3, is GAGVSQSPRYKVAKRGQDVALRCDPISGHVSLFWYQQALGQGPEFLTYFQNEAQLDKSGLPSDRFFAERPEGSVSTLKIQRTQQEDSAVYLCASSLLDRVGTEAFFGQGTRLTVV.

For the CDR3, the DNA is TGTGCCAGCAGCACCTCGGGGGAGATTAATGAAAAACTGTTTTTT. Its translation is CASSTSGEINEKLFF. J is TRBJ1-4 and V is TRBV7-9, with a weak D call TRBD1 (5 bases). V was clipped by 5 bases and J by 4 bases, with 14 bases between them. The CDR3 covers 15 residues. Germline CDR1 and CDR2: SEHNR and FQNEAQ (reference sequence).

This clone has a handful of counts. V usage is TRBV5-1 and J usage is TRBJ2-5, with TRBD2 identical over 10 bases. The length of the CDR3 is 15 residues. With V trimmed by 4 bases and J by 7 bases, 10 bases remained unmatched. CDR1 and CDR2 from the germline V gene are SGHRS and YFSETQ. CDR3 DNA sequence: TGCGCCAGCAGCCTCAGCAGCGGGGGGGGCTGGACCCAGTACTTC. Its translation is CASSLSSGGGWTQYF.

This clone was picked up a small number of times. The chain couples TRBV4-1 to TRBJ1-5; D is uncertain. The CDR3 is 15 amino acids. V was trimmed by 8 bases and J by 1 base, leaving 15 bases between them. Per the germline V gene, CDR1 is MGHRA and CDR2 is YSYEKL. The CDR3 sequence is CASSLFAGSNQPQHF. CDR3 sequence (DNA): TGCGCCAGCTCCCTTTTTGCGGGAAGCAATCAGCCCCAGCATTTT.

The sample holds a few counts of this clone. The gene calls are TRBV6-1 and TRBJ2-7; D call uncertain. CDR3 length equals 14 residues. CDR1 MNHNS and CDR2 SASEGT come from the germline V gene. Trimming removed 3 bases at V and 1 base at J, with 10 bases between. The CDR3 DNA is TGTGCCAGCAGTGAGTGGGCTATGTCCTACGAGCAGTACTTC. This gives the protein CASSEWAMSYEQYF.

This chain uses TRBV19 with TRBJ1-2, with 9 bases lining up with TRBD1. In germline, CDR1 is LNHDA, CDR2 SQIVND (reference sequence). CDR3 length equals 17 residues. V gave up 8 bases and J gave up 2 bases; unmatched junction bases: 15. CDR3 nucleotide sequence: TGTGCCAGTGTCAACAGGGGGCGCGGATTCGAAAACTATGGCTACACCTTC. Amino acid sequence: CASVNRGRGFENYGYTF.

The CDR3 coding sequence is TGTGCCATCAGTGAGTGGGCCTCTGAAGCTTTCTTT. Protein: CAISEWASEAFF. This chain joins TRBV10-3 and TRBJ1-1, with unresolved D. Germline V gene sequence: CDR1 ENHRY, CDR2 SYGVKD. The CDR3 is made up of 12 amino acids. Trimming cost V 1 base and J 6 bases, with 6 bases left between them.

The rearrangement links TRBV5-1 to TRBJ2-3, with D perhaps TRBD2 (7 bases). The CDR3 is made up of 15 amino acids. The germline CDR1 and CDR2 sequences are SGHRS and YFSETQ. V dropped 3 bases and J dropped 0 bases, with 11 bases sitting between them. As DNA, the CDR3 is TGCGCCAGCAGCTCCGCGGGGGCGAGCACAGATACGCAGTATTTT. As protein: CASSSAGASTDTQYF. The full variable domain, rest sourced from reference TRBV5-1 and TRBJ2-3, is KAGVTQTPRYLIKTRGQQVTLSCSPISGHRSVSWYQQTPGQGLQFLFEYFSETQRNKGNFPGRFSGRQFSNSRSEMNVSTLELGDSALYLCASSSAGASTDTQYFGPGTRLTVL.

J is TRBJ2-1 and V is TRBV9, with 8 bases lining up with TRBD2. Germline CDR1 SGDLS, CDR2 YYNGEE. V was pared by 3 bases and J by 2 bases, with 4 bases of the junction left unmatched. The CDR3 contains 15 residues. The CDR3 spells CASSASGGTYNEQFF. In DNA, the CDR3 is TGTGCCAGCAGCGCGAGCGGGGGTACCTACAATGAGCAGTTCTTC.

The chain recombines TRBV19 with TRBJ2-7; 8 bases map to TRBD1. CDR3 length: 13 amino acids. V was clipped by 7 bases and J by 3 bases; unmatched bases: 5. The germline gives CDR1 LNHDA, CDR2 SQIVND (reference sequence). The CDR3 spells CASTGTGIYEQYF. The CDR3 region has the DNA TGTGCCAGTACCGGGACAGGAATCTACGAGCAGTACTTC.

V usage is TRBV19 and J usage is TRBJ1-1; D remains ambiguous. The ends were cut back, 3 bases at V and 5 bases at J, with 10 bases in the middle. The germline CDR1 and CDR2 sequences are LNHDA and SQIVND (reference sequence). There are 13 residues in the CDR3. The CDR3 nucleotides read TGTGCCAGTAGTATGATGGGAGGGACTGAAGCTTTCTTT. Protein product: CASSMMGGTEAFF.

The chain links TRBV2 to TRBJ1-2, with a weak D call TRBD1 (5 bases). Germline-derived CDR1 and CDR2 are SNHLY and FYNNEI. V lost 2 bases, J lost 6 bases, and 13 bases lay in between. The CDR3 has 14 amino acids. This CDR3 is CASSEPGTRDGYTF. The CDR3 coding sequence is TGTGCCAGCAGTGAACCAGGGACTCGCGATGGCTACACCTTC. The variable domain in full, completed from reference TRBV2 and TRBJ1-2, reads EPEVTQTPSHQVTQMGQEVILRCVPISNHLYFYWYRQILGQKVEFLVSFYNNEISEKSEIFDDQFSVERPDGSNFTLKIRSTKLEDSAMYFCASSEPGTRDGYTFGSGTRLTVV.

The chain joins TRBV18 to TRBJ2-7, with D maybe TRBD1 (6 bases). The CDR3 consists of 14 residues. The V gene lost 3 bases and the J gene lost 3 bases, with 12 bases spanning the gap. Germline V gives CDR1 KGHSH, CDR2 LQKENI. The CDR3 DNA follows: TGTGCCAGCTCACCGCCCGGACAGAACTACGAGCAGTACTTC. It is translated as CASSPPGQNYEQYF.

This chain connects TRBV5-1 to TRBJ2-7; 11 bases line up with TRBD2. Germline CDR1 SGHRS, CDR2 YFSETQ. The junction had 6 bases not matched to a gene; V was cut back by 1 base and J by 6 bases. This CDR3 contains 15 residues. The CDR3 sequence: CASSLSLAGGREQYF. The CDR3, as DNA: TGCGCCAGCAGCTTGAGCCTAGCGGGGGGTCGCGAGCAGTACTTC.

This clone has more than one count but fewer than ten. The chain recombines TRBV27 with TRBJ1-4; no clear D. Trimming removed 4 bases from V and 3 bases from J, with 9 bases in between. Germline loops: CDR1 MNHEY, CDR2 SMNVEV (reference sequence). This CDR3 region has 14 residues. This CDR3 reads CASSSGSANEKLFF. As DNA, the CDR3 is TGTGCCAGCAGTTCGGGGAGCGCTAATGAAAAACTGTTTTTT.

This chain uses TRBV27 with TRBJ2-3, with D possibly matching TRBD1 (5 bases). Germline values: CDR1 MNHEY, CDR2 SMNVEV (reference sequence). The CDR3 extends over 14 amino acids. The ends were cut back, 7 bases at V and 4 bases at J, with 15 bases in the middle. The DNA for the CDR3 is TGTGCCAGCAACTATAAGGGGTTGGCAGATACGCAGTATTTT. It codes for CASNYKGLADTQYF.

This clone showed up just once. This chain links TRBV9 with TRBJ2-7, with 8 positions matching TRBD2. Germline loops: CDR1 SGDLS, CDR2 YYNGEE. The CDR3 spans 13 residues. V lost 4 bases, J lost 2 bases, and 2 bases stayed unmatched. The CDR3 region has the DNA TGTGCCAGCAGCCACGGGGGGGCCTACGAGCAGTACTTC. Protein: CASSHGGAYEQYF.

CDR3 region: CASSLHPRQGRGNQPQHF. The CDR3 DNA sequence: TGTGCCAGCAGCTTACACCCCAGACAGGGACGTGGCAATCAGCCCCAGCATTTT. This chain uses TRBV7-2 with TRBJ1-5; 7 nucleotides match TRBD1. CDR1 and CDR2 (germline): SGHTA, FQGNSA. There are 18 residues in the CDR3. V trimming: 2 bases; J trimming: 2 bases; junction bases outside the gene matches: 12.